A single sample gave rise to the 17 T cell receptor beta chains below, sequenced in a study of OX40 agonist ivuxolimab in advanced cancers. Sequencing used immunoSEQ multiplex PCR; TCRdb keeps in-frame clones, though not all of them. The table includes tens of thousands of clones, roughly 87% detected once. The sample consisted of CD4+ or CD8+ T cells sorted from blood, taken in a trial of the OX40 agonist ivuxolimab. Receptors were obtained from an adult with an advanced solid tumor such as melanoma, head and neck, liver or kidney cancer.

CDR3 sequence (DNA): TGTGCCAGCACCGACGCGGGGGAGGACACTGAAGCTTTCTTT. This translates into CASTDAGEDTEAFF. The chain has TRBV7-9 and TRBJ1-1, with a weak D call TRBD1 (5 bases). The length of the CDR3 is 14 residues. V lost 7 bases and J 3 bases, leaving 15 bases between the germline ends. The germline V gene has CDR1 SEHNR and CDR2 FQNEAQ (reference sequence). Variable domain in full (rest from reference TRBV7-9 and TRBJ1-1): DTGVSQNPRHKITKRGQNVTFRCDPISEHNRLYWYRQTLGQGPEFLTYFQNEAQLEKSRLLSDRFSAERPKGSFSTLEIQRTEQGDSAMYLCASTDAGEDTEAFFGQGTRLTVV.

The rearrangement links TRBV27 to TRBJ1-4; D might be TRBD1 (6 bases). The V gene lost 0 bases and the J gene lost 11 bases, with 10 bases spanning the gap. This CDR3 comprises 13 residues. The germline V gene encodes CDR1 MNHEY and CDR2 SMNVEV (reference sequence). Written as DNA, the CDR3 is TGTGCCAGCAGTTTATCGGTCCAGGGGAAACTGTTTTTT. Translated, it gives CASSLSVQGKLFF. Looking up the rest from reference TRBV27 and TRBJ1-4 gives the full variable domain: EAQVTQNPRYLITVTGKKLTVTCSQNMNHEYMSWYRQDPGLGLRQIYYSMNVEVTDKGDVPEGYKVSRKEKRNFPLILESPSPNQTSLYFCASSLSVQGKLFFGSGTQLSVL.

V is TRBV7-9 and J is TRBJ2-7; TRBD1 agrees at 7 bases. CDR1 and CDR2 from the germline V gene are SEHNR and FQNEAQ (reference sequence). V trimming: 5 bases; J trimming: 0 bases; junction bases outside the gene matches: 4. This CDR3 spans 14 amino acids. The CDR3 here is CASSPTGSSYEQYF. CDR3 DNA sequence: TGTGCCAGCAGCCCGACAGGGAGCTCCTACGAGCAGTACTTC.

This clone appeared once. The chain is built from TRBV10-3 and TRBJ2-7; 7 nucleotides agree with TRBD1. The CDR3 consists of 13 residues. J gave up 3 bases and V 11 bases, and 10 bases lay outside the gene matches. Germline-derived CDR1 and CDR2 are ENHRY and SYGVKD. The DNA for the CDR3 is TGTGCCTCCGCTGAGGGACAGCACTACGAGCAGTACTTC. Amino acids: CASAEGQHYEQYF.

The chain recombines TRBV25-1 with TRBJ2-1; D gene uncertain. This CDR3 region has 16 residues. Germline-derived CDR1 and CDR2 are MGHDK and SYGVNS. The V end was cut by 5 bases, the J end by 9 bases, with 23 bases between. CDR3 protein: CASSPRHQRLGGEQFF. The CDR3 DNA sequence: TGTGCCAGCAGTCCACGGCACCAGCGATTGGGTGGTGAGCAGTTCTTC.

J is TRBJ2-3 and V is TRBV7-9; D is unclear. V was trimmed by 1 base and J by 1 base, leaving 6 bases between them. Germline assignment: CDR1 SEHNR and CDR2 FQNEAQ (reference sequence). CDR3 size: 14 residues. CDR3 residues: CASSLGLGTDTQYF. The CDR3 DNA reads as TGTGCCAGCAGCTTAGGATTAGGCACAGATACGCAGTATTTT.

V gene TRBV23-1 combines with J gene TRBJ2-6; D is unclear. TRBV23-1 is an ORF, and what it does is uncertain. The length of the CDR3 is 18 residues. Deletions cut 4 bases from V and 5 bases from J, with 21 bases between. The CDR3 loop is CASSRSLTQQSRANVLTF. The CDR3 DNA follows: TGCGCCAGCAGTCGATCCCTTACGCAACAAAGTCGGGCCAACGTCCTGACTTTC.

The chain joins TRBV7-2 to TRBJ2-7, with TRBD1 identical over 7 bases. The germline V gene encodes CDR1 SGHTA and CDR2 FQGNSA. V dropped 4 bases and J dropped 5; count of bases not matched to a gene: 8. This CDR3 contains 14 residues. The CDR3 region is CASSSSQGNHEQYF. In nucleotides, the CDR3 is TGTGCCAGCAGCTCCTCACAGGGGAACCACGAGCAGTACTTC.

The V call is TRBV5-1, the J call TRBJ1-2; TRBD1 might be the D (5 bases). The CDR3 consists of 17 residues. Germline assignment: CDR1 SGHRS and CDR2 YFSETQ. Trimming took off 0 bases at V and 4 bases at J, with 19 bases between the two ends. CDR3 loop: CASSLAGTAEISYGYTF. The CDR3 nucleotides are TGCGCCAGCAGCTTGGCCGGGACCGCAGAAATTTCCTATGGCTACACCTTC.

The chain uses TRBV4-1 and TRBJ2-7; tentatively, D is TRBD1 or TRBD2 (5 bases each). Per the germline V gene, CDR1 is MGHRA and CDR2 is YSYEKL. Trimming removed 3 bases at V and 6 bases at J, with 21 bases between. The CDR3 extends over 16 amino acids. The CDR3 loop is CASSQTSRDPPTEQYF. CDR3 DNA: TGCGCCAGCAGCCAGACGAGCCGGGACCCACCTACCGAGCAGTACTTC.

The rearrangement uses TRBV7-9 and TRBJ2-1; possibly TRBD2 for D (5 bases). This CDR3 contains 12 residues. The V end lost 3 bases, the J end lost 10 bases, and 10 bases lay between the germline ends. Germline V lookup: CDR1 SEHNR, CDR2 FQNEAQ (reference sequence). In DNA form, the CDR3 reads TGTGCCAGCAGCTTTAACCCGGGAGAGCAGTTCTTC. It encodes CASSFNPGEQFF.

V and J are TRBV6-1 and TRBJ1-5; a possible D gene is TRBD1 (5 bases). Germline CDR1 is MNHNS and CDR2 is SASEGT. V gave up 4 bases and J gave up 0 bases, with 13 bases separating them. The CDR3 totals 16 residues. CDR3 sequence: CASSVQVGYSNQPQHF. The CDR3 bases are TGTGCCAGCAGTGTACAGGTTGGATATAGCAATCAGCCCCAGCATTTT.

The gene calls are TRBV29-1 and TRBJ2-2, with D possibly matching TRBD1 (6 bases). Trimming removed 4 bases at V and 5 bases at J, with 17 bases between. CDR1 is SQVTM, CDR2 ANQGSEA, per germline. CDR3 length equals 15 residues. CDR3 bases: TGCAGCGTTGCCCGCAGGGGCCCACGTACCGGGGAGCTGTTTTTT. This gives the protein CSVARRGPRTGELFF.

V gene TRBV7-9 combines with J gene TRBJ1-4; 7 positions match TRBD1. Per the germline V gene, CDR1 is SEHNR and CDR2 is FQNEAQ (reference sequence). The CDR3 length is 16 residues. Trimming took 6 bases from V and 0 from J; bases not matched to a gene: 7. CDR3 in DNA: TGTGCCAGCAGTAGCCCAGGGACAGCAACTAATGAAAAACTGTTTTTT. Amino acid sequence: CASSSPGTATNEKLFF.

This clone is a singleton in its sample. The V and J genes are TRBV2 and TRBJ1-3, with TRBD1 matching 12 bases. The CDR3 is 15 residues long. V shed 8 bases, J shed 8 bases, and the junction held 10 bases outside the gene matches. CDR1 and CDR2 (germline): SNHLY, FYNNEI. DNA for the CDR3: TGTGCCAGCCCTAGGACGGGACAGGGGGCAGACACCATATATTTT. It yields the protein CASPRTGQGADTIYF.

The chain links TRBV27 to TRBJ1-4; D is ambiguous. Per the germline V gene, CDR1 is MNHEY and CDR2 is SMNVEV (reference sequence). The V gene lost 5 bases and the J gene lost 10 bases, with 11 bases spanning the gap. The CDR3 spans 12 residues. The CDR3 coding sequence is TGTGCCAGCAGTACGCCCTCTGGAAAACTGTTTTTT. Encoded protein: CASSTPSGKLFF.

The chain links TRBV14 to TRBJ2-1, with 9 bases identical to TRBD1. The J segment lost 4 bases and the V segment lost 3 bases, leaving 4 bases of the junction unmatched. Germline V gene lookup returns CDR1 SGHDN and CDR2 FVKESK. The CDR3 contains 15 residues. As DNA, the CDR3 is TGTGCCAGCAGCCATTGGGACAGGGCGTACAATGAGCAGTTCTTC. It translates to CASSHWDRAYNEQFF.